The 7 T cell receptor beta chains below were found in one sample sequenced in a study of T cell responses to AZD1222 COVID-19 vaccine. TCRdb's copy holds only in-frame clones and misses some; the assay was immunoSEQ multiplex PCR. There are 95,000 to 150,000 clones in the sample; around 91% occur only once, and about 1.5% lies in the top ten. Source: peripheral blood, taken on day 0 of AZD1222 vaccination. The receptors were gathered from an adult in good health.

The rearrangement links TRBV19 to TRBJ2-1; 10 bases fit TRBD2. V lost 3 bases, J lost 5 bases, and 4 bases stayed unmatched. Germline CDR1 LNHDA, CDR2 SQIVND (reference sequence). The CDR3 runs to 15 residues. CDR3 in DNA: TGTGCCAGTAGTATGGGACTAGCGTTAAACAATGAGCAGTTCTTC. As protein: CASSMGLALNNEQFF.

The CDR3 loop is CASSLLPGQGVNEKLFF. In nucleotides, the CDR3 is TGTGCCAGCAGCTTACTTCCGGGACAGGGGGTTAATGAAAAACTGTTTTTT. The chain combines TRBV7-2 with TRBJ1-4; TRBD1 matches 11 bases. Germline loops: CDR1 SGHTA, CDR2 FQGNSA. CDR3 length equals 17 residues. V shed 2 bases, J shed 4 bases, and the junction held 6 bases outside the gene matches.

J is TRBJ1-5 and V is TRBV10-3; D not certain. The CDR3 runs to 16 residues. With 0 bases removed from V and 2 bases from J, the gap between germline ends came to 11 bases. CDR1 is ENHRY, CDR2 SYGVKD, per germline. CDR3 in DNA: TGTGCCATCAGTGAGTCGAGGTCGGCAGGCAATCAGCCCCAGCATTTT. Its protein product is CAISESRSAGNQPQHF.

The chain recombines TRBV19 with TRBJ1-4, with 8 bases identical to TRBD1. The CDR3 consists of 15 residues. Losses at the gene ends were 4 bases for V and 5 bases for J; bases not matched to a gene: 6. CDR1 and CDR2 from the germline V gene are LNHDA and SQIVND (reference sequence). CDR3 coding DNA: TGTGCCAGTAGTAGTCGGACAGGGCGAAATGAAAAACTGTTTTTT. Protein sequence: CASSSRTGRNEKLFF.

The gene calls are TRBV7-2 and TRBJ2-1; perhaps TRBD2 as D (5 bases). V lost 5 bases and J 9 bases, leaving 11 bases between the germline ends. From germline, CDR1 is SGHTA and CDR2 FQGNSA. This CDR3 contains 12 residues. The CDR3 loop reads CASSPGLPEQFF. CDR3 nucleotide sequence: TGTGCCAGCAGCCCTGGACTTCCTGAGCAGTTCTTC.

The chain joins TRBV7-3 to TRBJ2-2, with 7 bases identical to TRBD2. The junction had 6 bases not matched to a gene; V was cut back by 4 bases and J by 4 bases. The CDR3 totals 15 residues. In germline, CDR1 is SGHTA, CDR2 FQGTGA. The chain's CDR3 is CASSSAVAGTGELFF. CDR3 nucleotides: TGTGCCAGCAGCTCCGCGGTAGCGGGCACCGGGGAGCTGTTTTTT.

This rearrangement joins TRBV5-1 to TRBJ2-5; D is possibly TRBD1 (5 bases). The length of the CDR3 is 13 residues. Germline assignment: CDR1 SGHRS and CDR2 YFSETQ. V lost 0 bases and J lost 5, with 8 bases in between. The chain's CDR3 is CASSLDRSETQYF. CDR3 nucleotides: TGCGCCAGCAGCTTGGACAGGTCGGAGACCCAGTACTTC.